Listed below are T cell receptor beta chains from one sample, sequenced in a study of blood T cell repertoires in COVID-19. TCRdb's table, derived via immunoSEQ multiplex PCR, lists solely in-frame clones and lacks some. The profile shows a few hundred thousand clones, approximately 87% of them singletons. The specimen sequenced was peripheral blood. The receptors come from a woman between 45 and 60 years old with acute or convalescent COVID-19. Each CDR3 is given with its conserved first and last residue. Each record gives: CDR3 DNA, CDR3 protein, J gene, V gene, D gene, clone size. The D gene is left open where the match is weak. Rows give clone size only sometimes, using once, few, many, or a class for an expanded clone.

TGTGCCAGCAGCTTAGCGATAGGACAGGGGCTGAGTGGTAATGAAAAACTGTTTTTT,CASSLAIGQGLSGNEKLFF,TRBJ1-4,TRBV7-8,TRBD1,NA
TGTGCCAGCACCCTGGGGCTCACACCCCTCCACTTT,CASTLGLTPLHF,TRBJ1-6,TRBV12-3/TRBV12-4,NA,NA
TGTGCCAGCAACGCGGGGGCCCACTCTGGGGCCAACGTCCTGACTTTC,CASNAGAHSGANVLTF,TRBJ2-6,TRBV9,NA,few
TGTGCCAGCAGCGTAGGGCTAGCGGGAGATTTTAGCACAGATACGCAGTATTTT,CASSVGLAGDFSTDTQYF,TRBJ2-3,TRBV9,TRBD2,NA
TGTGCCAGCAGCTCCTCTTGGTCAGACGAGCAGTACTTC,CASSSSWSDEQYF,TRBJ2-7,TRBV11-3,NA,NA
TGTGCCAGCAGTTTTTCCGGGACTGCCTCCTACGAGCAGTACTTC,CASSFSGTASYEQYF,TRBJ2-7,TRBV7-2,NA,NA
TGTGCCACCAGAGGACAGTTCCACTATGGCTACACCTTC,CATRGQFHYGYTF,TRBJ1-2,TRBV24-1,NA,NA
TGTGCCAGCAGTTACTCGACAAGCGGCCAAGAGACCCAGTACTTC,CASSYSTSGQETQYF,TRBJ2-5,TRBV6-2/TRBV6-3,NA,NA
TGTGCCAGCAGTGGGACAGGGGGGCAGTTCTTC,CASSGTGGQFF,TRBJ2-1,TRBV2,TRBD1,NA
TGCGCCAGCAGCTTGGCCACGGACACTGAAGCTTTCTTT,CASSLATDTEAFF,TRBJ1-1,TRBV5-1,NA,NA
TGTGCCAGCAGCCAGAGCCCGGGACTAGCGGGAAATGAGCAGTTCTTC,CASSQSPGLAGNEQFF,TRBJ2-1,TRBV7-2,TRBD2,NA
TGTGCCAGCGCGGCGGGCGGGGACACTGAAGCTTTCTTT,CASAAGGDTEAFF,TRBJ1-1,TRBV18,NA,once
TGTGCCAGCAGTGACAGGGGCTTGTACACCTTC,CASSDRGLYTF,TRBJ1-2,TRBV6-4,NA,NA
TGTGCCAGCAGTGAAAGAGCTGTCGTACTGGAGACCCAGTACTTC,CASSERAVVLETQYF,TRBJ2-5,TRBV2,NA,NA
TGTGCCAGCAGCTTAGTTGTTTCAACCGGCGGGAGCAGGAACGAGCAGTACTTC,CASSLVVSTGGSRNEQYF,TRBJ2-7,TRBV11-2,TRBD2,NA
TGTGCCAGTAGTTACCAAGAAGCACATAATTCACCCCTCCACTTT,CASSYQEAHNSPLHF,TRBJ1-6,TRBV19,NA,NA
TGTGCCAGCAGTCCCGGGACACTATATAACACTGAAGCTTTCTTT,CASSPGTLYNTEAFF,TRBJ1-1,TRBV27,NA,NA
TGTGCCAGCAGCTTATTTCGTAATTCACCCCTCCACTTT,CASSLFRNSPLHF,TRBJ1-6,TRBV7-2,NA,NA
TGTGCCAGCAGCTTGGCCCCAGGGCCTGGCTACACCTTC,CASSLAPGPGYTF,TRBJ1-2,TRBV7-2,NA,NA
TGTGCCACCAGATCCGAACTGATGGATGGCTACACCTTC,CATRSELMDGYTF,TRBJ1-2,TRBV24-1,NA,NA
TGCGCCAGCAGTGACAACCAAGAGACCCAGTACTTC,CASSDNQETQYF,TRBJ2-5,TRBV10-2,NA,NA
TGTGCCAGCAGCTTACTGGGGGCTGGAGCCTACGAGCAGTACTTC,CASSLLGAGAYEQYF,TRBJ2-7,TRBV13,NA,few
TGTGCCAGCAGCCAAGCGGGATCCACCGGGGAGCTGTTTTTT,CASSQAGSTGELFF,TRBJ2-2,TRBV4-2,NA,NA
TGTGCCAGCAGTGAATCAGGGGTTGGTGAAGCTTTCTTT,CASSESGVGEAFF,TRBJ1-1,TRBV2,NA,NA
TGTGCCAGCAGCCTAATGAAGGGGGCTGGAAACACCATATATTTT,CASSLMKGAGNTIYF,TRBJ1-3,TRBV7-9,NA,NA
TGCAGTGCTAGTAGGGACAGGGACCTCGCCGGACAAGAGACCCAGTACTTC,CSASRDRDLAGQETQYF,TRBJ2-5,TRBV20-1,TRBD1,NA
TGTGCCAGCACCAGGGACTTAAAAGAGACCCAGTACTTC,CASTRDLKETQYF,TRBJ2-5,TRBV2,NA,NA
TGTGCCAGCAGCCCAGGACAGGCTGATGGCTACACCTTC,CASSPGQADGYTF,TRBJ1-2,TRBV7-9,TRBD1,NA